This TCR beta chain was obtained from a study of Tregs in tolerant kidney transplant recipients. About the research overall: Recipients received nonmyeloablative bone marrow transplants from related graft donors, with transient mixed chimerism. Sorting of CD4+CD25+CD127- cells followed roughly 3-day belatacept mixed lymphocyte reactions, sometimes with roughly five-day graft donor restimulation. Sorting after B cell culture yielded CD25+CD127- and 4-1BB+CD40L- CD4+ cells.

About this clone itself: The antigen is unknown.

CDR3 length: 15 amino acids. Trimming removed 0 bases from V and 3 bases from J, with 9 bases in between. Germline V gene lookup returns CDR1 SGDLS and CDR2 YYNGEE. The protocol was immunoSEQ multiplex PCR, while the TCRdb copy is restricted to in-frame clones and leaves out a portion. The sample holds roughly 10,000 clones, around nine tenths seen once. The origin of this receptor is a human patient who received a combined kidney and bone marrow transplant. This sequence joins TRBV9 and TRBJ1-4; D unresolved. The sequenced sample was Tregs from blood cultured with allogeneic cells, obtained before the transplant. Here the CDR3 reads CASSVDGNPNEKLFF. The CDR3 DNA reads TGTGCCAGCAGCGTAGATGGGAATCCTAATGAAAAACTGTTTTTT.